These T cell receptor beta chains were read from a single sample in a study of shared clonotypes between healthy human individuals. TCRdb's table, derived via immunoSEQ multiplex PCR, lists solely in-frame clones and lacks some. This table holds more than 2 million clones, under 97% found once. Source material: naive CD4+ T cells sorted from blood. The origin of the receptors is a man aged 18-30 years in good health. CDR3s leave out the opening cysteine and the closing phenylalanine or tryptophan. Size is omitted from some rows. Given values are once, few, many or a class for expanded clones.

J | V | size | CDR3
TRBJ2-7 | TRBV6-5 | NA | ASSYSGTGMYEQY
TRBJ1-2 | TRBV2 | NA | ASTEGRINYGYT
TRBJ1-2 | TRBV9 | NA | ASSAPGTGGVKGYT
TRBJ2-2 | TRBV7-9 | NA | ASSWTGPNTGELF
TRBJ1-5 | TRBV28 | NA | ASSLGRQGGYQPQH
TRBJ1-3 | TRBV2 | once | ASSEVGTGNTIY
TRBJ1-1 | TRBV5-1 | NA | ASSFGGPNTEAF
TRBJ1-2 | TRBV2 | once | ASSELQGSGYT
TRBJ2-6 | TRBV7-2 | NA | ASSGDPRRPGANVLT
TRBJ2-4 | TRBV18 | NA | ASSPTTGTNIQY
TRBJ2-1 | TRBV2 | NA | ASVAEGPKKGNEQF
TRBJ1-2 | TRBV7-2 | NA | ASSLVGYGYT
TRBJ2-7 | TRBV5-1 | NA | ASNRGGTYEQY
TRBJ2-4 | TRBV5-8 | NA | ASSSRAKNIQY
TRBJ1-1 | TRBV4-1 | NA | ASSQDRGQGAF
TRBJ1-1 | TRBV6-5 | NA | ASSLRQGPTEAF
TRBJ2-7 | TRBV4-3 | NA | ASSQDVLAVAYEQY
TRBJ2-7 | TRBV7-9 | once | ASSLERVLIYEQY
TRBJ2-7 | TRBV23-1 | NA | ASTYEQY
TRBJ2-5 | TRBV7-9 | once | ASSPKLGLARNLQETQY
TRBJ1-2 | TRBV2 | once | ASSVFTGQDGYT
TRBJ2-3 | TRBV5-4 | NA | ASSLGGGADTQY
TRBJ1-1 | TRBV6-1 | NA | ASSQQLAGDAF
TRBJ1-2 | TRBV9 | once | ASSPHPGLGGYT
TRBJ2-1 | TRBV5-6 | NA | ASSSAGGPPGAQF
TRBJ1-2 | TRBV29-1 | NA | SVAGTGRYT
TRBJ2-5 | TRBV7-9 | NA | ASSFLLDQETQY
TRBJ2-5 | TRBV6-1 | NA | ASSESTTQY
TRBJ2-3 | TRBV5-1 | NA | ASSFSSGVTDTQY
TRBJ2-3 | TRBV7-2 | NA | ASSLRLAGKSTDTQY
TRBJ1-1 | TRBV30 | NA | AWSVNRLNTEAF
TRBJ2-7 | TRBV6-5 | NA | ASNPNGSNTYEQY
TRBJ2-4 | TRBV18 | once | ASSSAQNLAKNIQY
TRBJ1-4 | TRBV12-5 | NA | ASGLGTGGGEKLF
TRBJ1-6 | TRBV19 | NA | ASSINNSPLH
TRBJ2-7 | TRBV29-1 | NA | SVAGQGLHEQY
TRBJ1-1 | TRBV7-9 | NA | ASSTLGAF
TRBJ2-4 | TRBV6-4 | NA | ASRGGKNIQY
TRBJ2-3 | TRBV15 | NA | ATSRGTDTQY
TRBJ1-4 | TRBV5-1 | NA | ASSPDRARNEKLF
TRBJ1-1 | TRBV5-6 | NA | ASTPSRGAGVTEAF
TRBJ2-7 | TRBV5-1 | NA | ASSLEGAFEQY
TRBJ1-6 | TRBV11-2 | NA | ASSREGGLAPLH
TRBJ2-3 | TRBV19 | NA | ASSISGTTDTQY
TRBJ1-1 | TRBV5-1 | NA | ASSLDGTGFSEAF
TRBJ2-2 | TRBV5-1 | NA | ASSLGQGSTGELF
TRBJ2-5 | TRBV11-2 | NA | ASSLEGQDRETQY
TRBJ2-1 | TRBV15 | NA | ATSTQTSSLEQF
TRBJ1-6 | TRBV6-6 | NA | ASIDYNSPLH
TRBJ2-1 | TRBV9 | NA | ASSVDSYNEQF
TRBJ1-1 | TRBV18 | NA | ASSPSGTDKAF
TRBJ1-2 | TRBV5-6 | NA | ASSFTKGAAYGYT
TRBJ1-5 | TRBV5-1 | NA | ASSEGDSGQPQH
TRBJ1-1 | TRBV28 | once | ASSPPGAGSTEAF
TRBJ2-1 | TRBV13 | NA | ASSPGLGVINEQF
TRBJ1-3 | TRBV28 | NA | ASRDGDSYSGNTIY
TRBJ1-2 | TRBV5-4 | NA | ASSLAGRDNYGYT
TRBJ1-6 | TRBV30 | NA | AWSPGRSESPLH